These 12 T cell receptor beta chains came from one sample sequenced in a study of shared clonotypes between healthy human individuals. Sequencing was performed with immunoSEQ multiplex PCR; in TCRdb, only in-frame clones are kept and a portion is missing. Here the sample spans some 2 million clones, 90% to 95% being singletons. The sample was naive CD4+ T cells sorted from blood. Described subset: CD45RA+ positively selected. The receptor set was obtained from a man aged 18 to 35 in good health.

A note on this clone: The sample carries other DNA sequences with the same CDR3. CDR3 loop: CASSYGGGDTDTQYF. CDR3 bases: TGTGCCAGCAGTTACGGAGGGGGCGACACAGATACGCAGTATTTT. The gene calls are TRBV6-5 and TRBJ2-3, with D perhaps matching TRBD1 (7 bases). This CDR3 spans 15 amino acids. Between the trimmed V and J ends, which lost 2 bases and 2 bases, there was a span of 11 bases. CDR1 and CDR2 (germline): MNHEY, SVGAGI.

This clone was observed once. The chain couples TRBV7-2 to TRBJ2-7; D might be TRBD2 (6 bases). This CDR3 contains 15 residues. CDR1 SGHTA and CDR2 FQGNSA come from the germline V gene. With 5 bases removed from V and 0 bases from J, the gap between germline ends came to 14 bases. CDR3 nucleotide sequence: TGTGCCAGCAGCCTCGAGGAGGGTAGCTCCTACGAGCAGTACTTC. This encodes CASSLEEGSSYEQYF.

This clone was picked up one time. The J gene is TRBJ1-2, the V gene TRBV30; 11 bases are shared with TRBD1. Per germline, CDR1 GTSNPN and CDR2 SVGIG (reference sequence). This CDR3 has 17 residues. J was trimmed by 4 bases and V by 3 bases; bases with no gene match: 13. The DNA of the CDR3 is TGTGCCTGGAGCCTCGGGACAGGGGGTCTTCCGGTCTATGGCTACACCTTC. It encodes CAWSLGTGGLPVYGYTF.

The chain is built from TRBV30 and TRBJ1-5; the D gene is possibly TRBD1 (6 bases). Deletions cut 1 base from V and 1 base from J, with 14 bases between. Germline CDR1 reads GTSNPN; CDR2 reads SVGIG (reference sequence). This CDR3 has 16 amino acids. The CDR3 nucleotides are TGTGCCTGGAGTGGTGACATGGGGGCGAGCAATCAGCCCCAGCATTTT. Translation gives CAWSGDMGASNQPQHF.

The chain employs TRBV28 and TRBJ1-5; perhaps TRBD1 as D (5 bases). The CDR3 sequence is 13 residues long. Germline assignment: CDR1 MDHEN and CDR2 SYDVKM. V was trimmed by 8 bases and J by 7 bases, leaving 15 bases between them. This chain's CDR3 is CASGGWGDQPQHF. CDR3 bases: TGTGCCAGCGGGGGATGGGGAGACCAGCCCCAGCATTTT.

This clone was seen once. The chain joins TRBV29-1 to TRBJ2-2, with 9 bases matching TRBD1. From germline, CDR1 is SQVTM and CDR2 ANQGSEA. The V and J ends lost 4 bases and 0 bases, in that order; junction bases with no gene match: 6. The CDR3 spans 16 residues. In DNA form, the CDR3 reads TGCAGCGTTGCAACTCGGACAGGGGCGAACACCGGGGAGCTGTTTTTT. Its translation: CSVATRTGANTGELFF.

This clone appeared a single time. The V call is TRBV10-1, the J call TRBJ2-1; no clear D. V gave up 3 bases and J gave up 10 bases, with 7 bases separating them. The germline V gene encodes CDR1 WNHNN and CDR2 SYGVQD (reference sequence). This CDR3 region has 11 residues. The DNA for the CDR3 is TGCGCCAGCAGTGATCTGGGCGAGCAGTTCTTC. Translation: CASSDLGEQFF.

The V gene is TRBV19, the J gene TRBJ1-5; 11 bases map to TRBD1. The ends lost 5 bases at V and 3 bases at J; junction bases unmatched: 6. The germline CDR1 and CDR2 sequences are LNHDA and SQIVND (reference sequence). CDR3 length equals 16 residues. The CDR3 spells CASSAWDRGNNQPQHF. As DNA, the CDR3 is TGTGCCAGTAGTGCCTGGGACAGGGGGAACAATCAGCCCCAGCATTTT.

The chain links TRBV21-1 to TRBJ1-3. TRBV21-1 is a pseudogene segment. The CDR3 totals 16 residues. CDR3 in amino acids: CASSKVSGYSGNTIYF. The CDR3 DNA reads TGTGCCAGCAGCAAAGTTTCGGGATACTCTGGAAACACCATATATTTT.

The genes are TRBV6-5 and TRBJ2-7, with TRBD2 identical over 11 bases. This CDR3 comprises 14 residues. V was pared by 6 bases and J by 3 bases, with 4 bases of the junction left unmatched. Per germline, CDR1 MNHEY and CDR2 SVGAGI. For the CDR3, the DNA is TGTGCCAGCAGCGAGACTAGCGGGGTCTACGAGCAGTACTTC. It specifies CASSETSGVYEQYF.

V usage is TRBV28 and J usage is TRBJ2-7; the D call may be TRBD1 or TRBD2 (7 bases each). V was pared by 5 bases and J by 5 bases, with 19 bases between. CDR1 and CDR2 from the germline V gene are MDHEN and SYDVKM. There are 15 residues in the CDR3. CDR3 nucleotide sequence: TGTGCCAGCAGTCCAACAGGGGTCCGGGGGGACGAGCAGTACTTC. Translation: CASSPTGVRGDEQYF.

The CDR3 here is CASSYRAYNEQFF. DNA for the CDR3: TGTGCCAGCAGTTACAGAGCCTACAATGAGCAGTTCTTC. V is TRBV6-5 and J is TRBJ2-1; no clear D gene. Between the trimmed V and J ends, which lost 2 bases and 2 bases, there was a span of 4 bases. The CDR3 totals 13 residues. CDR1 and CDR2 from the germline V gene are MNHEY and SVGAGI.